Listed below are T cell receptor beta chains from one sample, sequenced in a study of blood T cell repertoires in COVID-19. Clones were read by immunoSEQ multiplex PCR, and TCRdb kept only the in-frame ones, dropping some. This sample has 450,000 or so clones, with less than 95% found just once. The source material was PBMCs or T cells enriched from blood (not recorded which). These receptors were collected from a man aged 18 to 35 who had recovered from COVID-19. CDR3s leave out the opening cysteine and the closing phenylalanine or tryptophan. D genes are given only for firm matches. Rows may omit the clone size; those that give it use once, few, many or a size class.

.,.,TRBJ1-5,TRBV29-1,SVELVGALTQH
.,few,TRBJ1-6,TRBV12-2,ASRPTPGQGSDNSPLH
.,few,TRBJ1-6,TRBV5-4,ASSPGVNSPLH
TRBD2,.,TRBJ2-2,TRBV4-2,ASSLGLAENTGELF
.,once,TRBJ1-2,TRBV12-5,ASGLVVGQEETNYGYT
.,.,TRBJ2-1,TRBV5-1,ASTFSNEQF
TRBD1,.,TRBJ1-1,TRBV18,ASSRYPQGGTGGDEAF
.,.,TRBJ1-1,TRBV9,ASNAHGSPEAF
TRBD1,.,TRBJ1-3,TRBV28,ASSPGGSSGNTIY
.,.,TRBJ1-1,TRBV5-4,ASSLPGASEAF
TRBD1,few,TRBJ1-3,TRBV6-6,ASSPGTGSSSGNTIY
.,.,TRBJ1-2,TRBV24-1,ATSDQGRDYGYT
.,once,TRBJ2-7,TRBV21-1,ASMLADEQY
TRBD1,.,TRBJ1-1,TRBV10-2,ASRSGGFGTEAF
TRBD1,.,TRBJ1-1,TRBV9,ASSARTGHTEAF
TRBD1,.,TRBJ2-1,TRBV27,ASSSGQGADEQF
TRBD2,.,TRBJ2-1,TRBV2,ASSVQRGLNEQF
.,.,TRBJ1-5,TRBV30,AWSQGPAEGNQPQH
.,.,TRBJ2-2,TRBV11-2,ASSLAGQVNTGELF
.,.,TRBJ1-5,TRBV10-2,ASSEWGRASNQPQH
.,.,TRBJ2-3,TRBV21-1,ASLQENLAGGPNTQY
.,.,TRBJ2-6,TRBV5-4,ASSWTDSGANVLT
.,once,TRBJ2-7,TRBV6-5,ASRTGVGSYEQY
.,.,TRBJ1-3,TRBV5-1,ASSLGIGENTIY
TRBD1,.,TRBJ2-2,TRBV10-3,AISAGTGGTGELF
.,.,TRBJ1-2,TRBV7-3,ASSSDRLNYGYT
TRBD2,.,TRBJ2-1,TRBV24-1,ATSDSGQRVNRTSGRRSDNEQF
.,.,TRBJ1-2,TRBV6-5,ASSPFSRGKGYT
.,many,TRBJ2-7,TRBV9,ASSQTGQSYEQY
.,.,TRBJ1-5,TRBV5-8,ASQGNNQPQH
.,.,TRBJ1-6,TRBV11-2,ASSLGGQTSPLH
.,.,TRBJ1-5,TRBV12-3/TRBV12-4,ASSLYRDQPQH
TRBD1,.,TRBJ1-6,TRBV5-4,ASSIHRGVPPLH
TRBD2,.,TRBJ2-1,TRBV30,AWSVGLANEQF
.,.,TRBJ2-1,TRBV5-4,ASSSTRYNEQF
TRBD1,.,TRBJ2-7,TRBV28,ATLSPSPGQVLLEQY
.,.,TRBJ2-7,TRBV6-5,ASRETGSSYEQY
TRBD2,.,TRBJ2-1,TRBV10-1,ASSTSGAYNEQF
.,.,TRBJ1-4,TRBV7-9,ASSPGPNEKLF
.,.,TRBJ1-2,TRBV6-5,ASSPTGSYGYT
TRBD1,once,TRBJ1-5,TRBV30,AWSVDRVSQPQH
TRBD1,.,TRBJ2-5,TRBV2,ASSSTGEETQY
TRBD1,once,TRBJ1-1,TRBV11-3,ASSARQGLTEAF
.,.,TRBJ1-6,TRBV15,ATRNPGDYNSPLH
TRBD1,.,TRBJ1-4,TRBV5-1,ASSLDRGSNEKLF
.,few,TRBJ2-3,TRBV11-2,ASSSTGETTDTQY
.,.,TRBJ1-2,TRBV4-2,ASSQAGGSSFLIGGYT
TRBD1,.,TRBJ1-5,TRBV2,ASSVGQGFNQPQH
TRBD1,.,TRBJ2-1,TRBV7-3,ASRPTGGDEQF
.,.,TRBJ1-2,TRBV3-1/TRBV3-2,ASSQGQGGPYGYT
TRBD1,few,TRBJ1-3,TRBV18,ASSHRDRVSRSGNTIY
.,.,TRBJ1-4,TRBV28,ASSSLGGLNEKLF
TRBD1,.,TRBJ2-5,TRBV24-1,ATSDPRDSGETQY
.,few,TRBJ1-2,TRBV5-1,ASSLAGLSGGYT